One sample yielded the 14 T cell receptor beta chains listed below, sequenced in a study of graft-versus-host responses after intestinal transplantation. Clones were read by immunoSEQ multiplex PCR, and TCRdb kept only the in-frame ones, dropping some. The data contain 25,000 to 35,000 clones, 87% of them singletons. The material was PBMCs, obtained 450 to 480 days after intestinal transplantation. The receptors were gathered from a human patient who received an intestinal transplant, so some T cells may come from the graft donor.

The chain combines TRBV30 with TRBJ1-1, with D possibly being TRBD1 (5 bases). V lost 2 bases, J lost 9 bases, and 13 bases lay in between. The CDR3 is 12 amino acids. Germline CDR1 reads GTSNPN; CDR2 reads SVGIG (reference sequence). The CDR3 bases are TGTGCCTGGAGTAGGGACCGACCAAAAGCTTTCTTT. As protein: CAWSRDRPKAFF. The full variable domain, in which reference TRBV30 and TRBJ1-1 provide the parts outside the CDR3, is SQTIHQWPATLVQPVGSPLSLECTVEGTSNPNLYWYRQAAGRGLQLLFYSVGIGQISSEVPQNLSASRPQDRQFILSSKKLLLSDSGFYLCAWSRDRPKAFFGQGTRLTVV.

The CDR3: CASTPEGLSNQPQHF. Here the CDR3 DNA reads TGTGCCAGCACCCCGGAGGGACTTAGCAATCAGCCCCAGCATTTT. This chain links TRBV6-5 with TRBJ1-5, with a weak D call TRBD1 (5 bases). The germline V gene has CDR1 MNHEY and CDR2 SVGAGI. The CDR3 contains 15 residues. Trimming took off 7 bases at V and 0 bases at J, with 13 bases between the two ends.

V usage is TRBV21-1 and J usage is TRBJ1-6. TRBV21-1 is classified as a pseudogene. The CDR3 is 11 amino acids. This chain's CDR3 is CATGEGSPLHF. In DNA, the CDR3 is TGTGCCACCGGCGAGGGTTCACCCCTCCACTTT.

Worth noting for this clone: One junction end does not reproduce the germline sequence, and a read error may be involved. The genes are TRBV7-9 and TRBJ2-1, with 9 bases aligning to TRBD1. This CDR3 is 18 amino acids long. Germline loops: CDR1 SEHNR, CDR2 FQNEAQ (reference sequence). This chain's CDR3 is CASSKPRDRAISSNEQFF. As DNA, the CDR3 is TGTGCCAGCAGCAAACCCCGGGACAGGGCAATTTCCTCCAATGAGCAGTTCTTC.

The chain employs TRBV6-5 and TRBJ1-1, with D unclear. The V and J ends lost 0 bases and 7 bases respectively, with 9 bases between them. The CDR3 loop spans 13 amino acids. Germline assignment: CDR1 MNHEY and CDR2 SVGAGI. Here the CDR3 DNA reads TGTGCCAGCAGTTACTCGACGGGTGGTGAAGCTTTCTTT. It yields the protein CASSYSTGGEAFF.

The CDR3 nucleotides are TGTGCCATCAGTGAGCCAGGGGGAAGTGAAGCTTTCTTT. Translation: CAISEPGGSEAFF. The chain is built from TRBV10-3 and TRBJ1-1; 7 nucleotides match TRBD1. CDR1 and CDR2 from the germline V gene are ENHRY and SYGVKD. This CDR3 is built from 13 residues. With 2 bases clipped from V and 7 bases from J, the junction kept 4 bases outside the gene matches.

The CDR3 DNA is TGTGCCAGTAGTGCCCGATGGCGGGAGGGCACAGATACGCAGTATTTT. Amino acid sequence: CASSARWREGTDTQYF. The genes are TRBV19 and TRBJ2-3; 8 bases map to TRBD2. The V gene's germline CDR1 is LNHDA and CDR2 SQIVND (reference sequence). The CDR3 sequence is 16 residues long. Trimming took 5 bases from V and 1 from J; bases not matched to a gene: 8.

The rearrangement uses TRBV5-5 and TRBJ2-5; D might be TRBD1 or TRBD2, each matching 5 bases. Gene TRBJ2-7 matches the end of the DNA better, so the J call may be wrong. The germline V gene encodes CDR1 SGHKS and CDR2 YYEKEE (reference sequence). CDR3 size: 14 residues. CDR3 residues: CASSLQGVIDEQYF. The DNA of the CDR3 is TGTGCCAGCAGCTTGCAGGGAGTTATTGACGAGCAGTACTTC.

The chain uses TRBV9 and TRBJ1-6; D uncertain. The CDR3 has 13 amino acids. Germline values: CDR1 SGDLS, CDR2 YYNGEE. With 6 bases removed from V and 7 bases from J, the gap between germline ends came to 11 bases. The CDR3 loop is CASNLDGNSPLHF. The DNA for the CDR3 is TGTGCCAGCAACCTAGACGGGAATTCACCCCTCCACTTT. Looking up the rest from reference TRBV9 and TRBJ1-6 gives the full variable domain: DSGVTQTPKHLITATGQRVTLRCSPRSGDLSVYWYQQSLDQGLQFLIQYYNGEERAKGNILERFSAQQFPDLHSELNLSSLELGDSALYFCASNLDGNSPLHFGNGTRLTVT.

The V call is TRBV6-5, the J call TRBJ1-4; D may be TRBD1 (5 bases). The CDR3 has 13 residues. Trimming removed 6 bases from V and 8 bases from J, with 13 bases in between. CDR1 and CDR2 from the germline V gene are MNHEY and SVGAGI. CDR3 DNA: TGTGCCAGCAGGGGGACTTCGGGAGAAAAACTGTTTTTT. It yields the protein CASRGTSGEKLFF.

The rearrangement uses TRBV13 and TRBJ2-2; D ambiguous. The V gene's germline CDR1 is PRHDT and CDR2 FYEKMQ (reference sequence). Deletions cut 5 bases from V and 0 bases from J, with 16 bases between. The CDR3 is 17 amino acids. DNA of the CDR3: TGTGCCAGCAGCATCCGACAAGATCCTCCGAACACCGGGGAGCTGTTTTTT. Residues: CASSIRQDPPNTGELFF.

The V and J genes are TRBV5-1 and TRBJ2-5, with 8 nucleotides matching TRBD2. Trimming removed 5 bases from V and 2 bases from J; junction bases left unmatched: 8. The germline V gene has CDR1 SGHRS and CDR2 YFSETQ. CDR3 size: 15 residues. The CDR3 reads CASRPSGSRQETQYF. CDR3 coding DNA: TGCGCCAGCAGACCGAGCGGGAGCCGACAAGAGACCCAGTACTTC.

The rearrangement links TRBV29-1 to TRBJ2-7, with D possibly being TRBD1 (6 bases). V lost 3 bases and J lost 5, with 14 bases in between. The V gene's germline CDR1 is SQVTM and CDR2 ANQGSEA. This CDR3 comprises 13 residues. The CDR3 region is CSVDRTGRDEQYF. The CDR3 DNA follows: TGCAGCGTTGACAGAACAGGGCGGGACGAGCAGTACTTC.

The chain joins TRBV27 to TRBJ2-3, with D perhaps given as TRBD1 or TRBD2 (5 bases each). The V and J ends lost 5 bases and 0 bases respectively, with 12 bases between them. Germline CDR1 MNHEY, CDR2 SMNVEV (reference sequence). The CDR3 extends over 15 amino acids. CDR3 nucleotides: TGTGCCAGCAGTCCCCGGGGCAGAAGCACAGATACGCAGTATTTT. It codes for CASSPRGRSTDTQYF.